The 28 T cell receptor beta chains below come from one sample, sequenced in a study of Graves' ophthalmopathy and Graves' hyperthyroidism. TCR beta CDR3 amplification used RNA transcripts. First-round RT-PCR employed HTBI primers, with a second-round multiplex PCR after it. TCRdb recomputed calls from the multiplex PCR reads with MiXCR, one row per CDR3 protein. The table has some 520,000 distinct CDR3 sequences, approximately 14% seen once. Sequencing input: blood. These receptors all stem from a woman aged 25-40 years with Graves' ophthalmopathy.

This clonotype appeared a few times. The gene calls are TRBV30 and TRBJ2-2; 7 bases match TRBD1. V trimming: 7 bases; J trimming: 8 bases; junction bases outside the gene matches: 7. This CDR3 has 12 residues. Germline V lookup: CDR1 GTSNPN, CDR2 SVGIG (reference sequence). The CDR3 DNA follows: TGTGCCTTTAAGGGGGCGACAGGGGAGCTGTTTTTT. This sequence encodes CAFKGATGELFF.

This clonotype appeared many times. The chain employs TRBV7-9 and TRBJ1-5, with unresolved D. Trimming removed 5 bases from V and 5 bases from J, with 13 bases in between. The V gene's germline CDR1 is SEHNR and CDR2 FQNEAQ (reference sequence). This CDR3 contains 14 residues. This CDR3 is CASSPVQVDQPQHF. CDR3 nucleotide sequence: TGTGCCAGCAGCCCTGTACAAGTAGATCAGCCCCAGCATTTT. Filled out from reference TRBV7-9 and TRBJ1-5, the complete variable domain reads DTGVSQNPRHKITKRGQNVTFRCDPISEHNRLYWYRQTLGQGPEFLTYFQNEAQLEKSRLLSDRFSAERPKGSFSTLEIQRTEQGDSAMYLCASSPVQVDQPQHFGDGTRLSIL.

Many counts were recorded for this clonotype. The junction shows a germline mismatch at one end, possibly a read error. CDR3 DNA: TGTGCCAGCACCTTAGCGGGAGGGGCCACCGGGGAGCTGTTTTTT. Amino acid sequence: CASTLAGGATGELFF. The chain has TRBV7-3 and TRBJ2-2; 11 bases fit TRBD2. Germline CDR1 is SGHTA and CDR2 is FQGTGA. CDR3 length: 15 residues.

This clonotype was seen many times. The chain has TRBV9 and TRBJ1-1; a weak D match, TRBD1 (5 bases). Germline V gene lookup returns CDR1 SGDLS and CDR2 YYNGEE. The V gene lost 0 bases and the J gene lost 3 bases, with 15 bases spanning the gap. CDR3 size: 16 residues. This CDR3 is CASSVAGGPADTEAFF. Here the CDR3 DNA reads TGTGCCAGCAGCGTAGCGGGGGGTCCGGCGGACACTGAAGCTTTCTTT. Supplemented by reference TRBV9 and TRBJ1-1, the full variable domain reads DSGVTQTPKHLITATGQRVTLRCSPRSGDLSVYWYQQSLDQGLQFLIQYYNGEERAKGNILERFSAQQFPDLHSELNLSSLELGDSALYFCASSVAGGPADTEAFFGQGTRLTVV.

Many counts were recorded for this clonotype. The chain carries TRBV9 and TRBJ2-7, with a weak D call TRBD1 (5 bases). This CDR3 comprises 13 residues. The V and J ends lost 3 bases and 1 base respectively, with 8 bases between them. Germline CDR1 SGDLS, CDR2 YYNGEE. CDR3 coding DNA: TGTGCCAGCAGCGCCGACAGTTCCTACGAGCAGTACTTC. It translates to CASSADSSYEQYF.

This clonotype was counted many times. The chain couples TRBV30 to TRBJ2-3; maybe TRBD1 (6 bases). Germline loops: CDR1 GTSNPN, CDR2 SVGIG (reference sequence). CDR3 length equals 13 residues. V was cut by 4 bases and J by 5 bases, with 13 bases left in between. The CDR3 protein is CAWNRVSRDTQYF. The CDR3 DNA reads TGTGCCTGGAACAGGGTCTCCAGAGATACGCAGTATTTT.

This clonotype was found many times. The CDR3 region has the DNA TGTGCCAGCAGCTTAGCGGACTCCTCCTACGAGCAGTACTTC. It specifies CASSLADSSYEQYF. The chain combines TRBV11-1 with TRBJ2-7; D might be TRBD2 (5 bases). Germline V gene sequence: CDR1 SGHAT, CDR2 FQDESV (reference sequence). V was pared by 0 bases and J by 0 bases, with 6 bases between. The CDR3 spans 14 residues.

V is TRBV6-1 and J is TRBJ2-5; TRBD2 aligns across 7 bases. The V gene end was trimmed by 6 bases and the J gene end by 8 bases; junction bases not matched to a gene: 12. Germline V CDR1 and CDR2: MNHNS, SASEGT. The CDR3 sequence is 14 residues long. This CDR3 reads CASRGDYSIGTQYF. For the CDR3, the DNA is TGTGCCAGCAGGGGGGACTACTCTATAGGAACCCAGTACTTC.

This clonotype appeared many times. The chain combines TRBV28 with TRBJ1-5; D gene ambiguous. The V end was cut by 6 bases, the J end by 3 bases, with 6 bases between. Germline V gene data show CDR1 as MDHEN and CDR2 as SYDVKM. The CDR3 runs 12 residues. The CDR3 reads CASRKNNQPQHF. In nucleotides, the CDR3 is TGTGCCAGCAGAAAAAACAATCAGCCCCAGCATTTT.

This clonotype was picked up many times. The gene calls are TRBV2 and TRBJ1-5, with TRBD1 as a possible D gene (6 bases). Germline CDR1 is SNHLY and CDR2 is FYNNEI. The CDR3 has 14 amino acids. Trimming left V 7 bases short and J 0 bases short, with 10 bases between. Here the CDR3 reads CASKGGDSNQPQHF. Written as DNA, the CDR3 is TGTGCCAGCAAGGGGGGCGATAGCAATCAGCCCCAGCATTTT.

This clonotype appeared many times. V is TRBV27 and J is TRBJ2-7, with D unresolved. Germline V CDR1 and CDR2: MNHEY, SMNVEV (reference sequence). The CDR3 consists of 11 residues. With 8 bases removed from V and 3 bases from J, the gap between germline ends came to 8 bases. CDR3 residues: CASVWGYEQYF. CDR3 coding DNA: TGTGCCAGCGTTTGGGGCTACGAGCAGTACTTC.

This clonotype showed up just a few times. The chain recombines TRBV10-2 with TRBJ1-5; D may be TRBD1 (6 bases). CDR1 and CDR2 from the germline V gene are WSHSY and SAAADI. V gave up 3 bases and J gave up 6 bases, with 9 bases separating them. The CDR3 runs to 13 residues. The CDR3 nucleotides read TGCGCCAGCAGTGACGGGGGCCTTCAGCCCCAGCATTTT. Protein: CASSDGGLQPQHF.

Many counts were recorded for this clonotype. CDR3 in amino acids: CAITGDQDTIYF. The DNA of the CDR3 is TGTGCCATAACAGGGGACCAAGACACCATATATTTT. The rearrangement links TRBV10-3 to TRBJ1-3; 7 bases match TRBD1. The CDR3 has 12 residues. V trimming: 9 bases; J trimming: 8 bases; junction bases outside the gene matches: 7. Germline V gene lookup returns CDR1 ENHRY and CDR2 SYGVKD.

This clonotype has just a few counts. The CDR3, as DNA: TGTGCCAGCAGCCTATCCCCCGGGCCCAGCCGGACTGAAGCTTTCTTT. Translated, it gives CASSLSPGPSRTEAFF. The chain recombines TRBV6-1 with TRBJ1-1; D gene unclear. V was pared by 6 bases and J by 5 bases, with 22 bases between. This CDR3 region has 16 residues. Per germline, CDR1 MNHNS and CDR2 SASEGT.

This clonotype has ten or more counts. The gene calls are TRBV20-1 and TRBJ1-5; TRBD1 aligns across 8 bases. CDR3 size: 16 residues. The germline CDR1 and CDR2 sequences are DFQATT and SNEGSKA (reference sequence). Losses at the gene ends were 2 bases for V and 2 bases for J; bases not matched to a gene: 8. The CDR3 region is CSARYEDRVGNQPQHF. The CDR3 coding sequence is TGCAGTGCTAGATACGAGGACAGGGTAGGCAATCAGCCCCAGCATTTT.

This clonotype was observed many times. The chain uses TRBV19 and TRBJ2-2; D ambiguous. The CDR3 covers 14 residues. V lost 3 bases, J lost 6 bases, and 11 bases lay in between. The germline gives CDR1 LNHDA, CDR2 SQIVND (reference sequence). This chain's CDR3 is CASSMATLSGELFF. The CDR3 DNA follows: TGTGCCAGTAGTATGGCGACTTTATCCGGGGAGCTGTTTTTT.

This clonotype was seen many times. The chain is built from TRBV24-1 and TRBJ2-2; TRBD2 agrees at 14 bases. The trim removed 5 bases at V and 1 base at J, leaving 11 bases unmatched. Germline V gene lookup returns CDR1 KGHDR and CDR2 SFDVKD. CDR3 size: 20 residues. CDR3 in DNA: TGTGCCACCAGTGCCCTGCCGGGACTAGCGGGGGAGCGGAACACCGGGGAGCTGTTTTTT. Its protein is CATSALPGLAGERNTGELFF.

This clonotype was detected many times. The genes are TRBV24-1 and TRBJ2-2; TRBD1 aligns across 7 bases. The germline CDR1 and CDR2 sequences are KGHDR and SFDVKD. The CDR3 runs 19 residues. J was trimmed by 5 bases and V by 3 bases; bases with no gene match: 17. CDR3 DNA sequence: TGTGCCACCAGTGATCGTGACAGGGCGGATCCCTCGTGGACCGGGGAGCTGTTTTTT. Translation gives CATSDRDRADPSWTGELFF.

This clonotype was counted many times. The chain links TRBV24-1 to TRBJ1-5; tentative D call: TRBD1 (6 bases). V gave up 4 bases and J gave up 4 bases, with 13 bases separating them. From germline, CDR1 is KGHDR and CDR2 SFDVKD. The CDR3 covers 15 residues. CDR3 residues: CATSDHGQPNQPQHF. The DNA of the CDR3 is TGTGCCACCAGTGACCATGGACAGCCAAATCAGCCCCAGCATTTT.

With respect to this clonotype: The germline gene is not matched at one end of the junction; a read error may be the cause. This sequence joins TRBV29-1 and TRBJ1-1; D may be TRBD1 (6 bases). The length of the CDR3 is 14 residues. The germline gives CDR1 SQVTM, CDR2 ANQGSEA. CDR3 nucleotides: TGCAGCGTTGAAGTCAGGGTCAGGGGCACTGACGCTTTCTTT. Amino acid sequence: CSVEVRVRGTDAFF.

This clonotype was found a few times. This chain uses TRBV6-1 with TRBJ2-7, with 9 nucleotides matching TRBD1. CDR3 size: 14 residues. The germline CDR1 and CDR2 sequences are MNHNS and SASEGT. V shed 7 bases, J shed 3 bases, and the junction held 7 bases outside the gene matches. Here the CDR3 DNA reads TGTGCCAGCACCGTCGGGGGACAGGGCTACGAGCAGTACTTC. Its translation is CASTVGGQGYEQYF.

This clonotype was seen at least ten times. The chain links TRBV5-1 to TRBJ1-2, with unresolved D. The CDR3 consists of 14 residues. Between the trimmed V and J ends, which lost 4 bases and 4 bases, there was a span of 14 bases. Germline V lookup: CDR1 SGHRS, CDR2 YFSETQ. Here the CDR3 DNA reads TGCGCCAGCAGCCCGGAGACCACGGGCTATGGCTACACCTTC. It specifies CASSPETTGYGYTF.

This clonotype was detected ten times or more. This chain uses TRBV5-1 with TRBJ1-3; D might be TRBD1 (6 bases). This CDR3 has 15 residues. V was cut by 0 bases and J by 4 bases, with 11 bases left in between. Germline V CDR1 and CDR2: SGHRS, YFSETQ. CDR3 sequence (DNA): TGCGCCAGCAGCTTGGTGGGGGCACGAGGAAACACCATATATTTT. Translation gives CASSLVGARGNTIYF.

This clonotype was observed at least ten times. The rearrangement joins TRBV28 to TRBJ1-1; TRBD1 matches at 7 bases. Unmatched junction bases numbered 13, after V lost 7 bases and J lost 2 bases. The germline CDR1 and CDR2 sequences are MDHEN and SYDVKM. The CDR3 covers 16 residues. The CDR3 protein is CASNLGEGALNTEAFF. CDR3 nucleotide sequence: TGTGCCAGCAACCTAGGGGAGGGGGCGCTAAACACTGAAGCTTTCTTT.

As concerns this clonotype: A much larger clone differs by one base, so this may be a read error. The V and J genes are TRBV29-1 and TRBJ2-5, with 7 bases that match TRBD2. Germline lookup yields CDR1 SQVTM and CDR2 ANQGSEA. CDR3 size: 12 residues. The CDR3 reads CIVGGDRETQYF. The CDR3, as DNA: TGCATCGTTGGGGGGGATCGAGAGACCCAGTACTTC.

Ten or more counts support this clonotype. V and J are TRBV12-3 or TRBV12-4 and TRBJ1-5; D unclear. Trimming cost V 6 bases and J 6 bases, with 12 bases left between them. The CDR3 totals 13 residues. Here the CDR3 DNA reads TGTGCCAGCAGCCTTGAGGCTGGTCAGCCCCAGCATTTT. Translating it yields CASSLEAGQPQHF.

This chain joins TRBV20-1 and TRBJ2-5; TRBD1 matches 11 bases. V shed 0 bases and J 6 bases; nucleotides not matched to a gene: 6. The CDR3 totals 15 residues. The V gene's germline CDR1 is DFQATT and CDR2 SNEGSKA (reference sequence). Here the CDR3 DNA reads TGCAGTGCTAGAGATCCCGGGACAGGGGGGAAGACCCAGTACTTC. Amino acids: CSARDPGTGGKTQYF.

This clonotype showed up many times. The J gene is TRBJ1-1, the V gene TRBV12-3 or TRBV12-4; D is undetermined. V lost 3 bases to trimming and J lost 2 bases, with 10 bases between them. The CDR3 is 14 residues long. CDR3 loop: CASSFYRRNTEAFF. The CDR3 DNA reads as TGTGCCAGCAGTTTTTACCGAAGAAACACTGAAGCTTTCTTT.